Below, 25 T cell receptor beta chains from the same sample are listed, as sequenced in a study of T cell responses to AZD1222 COVID-19 vaccine. The assay was immunoSEQ multiplex PCR, and TCRdb's table has in-frame clones only and misses some. The sample lists some 120,000 clones; 75% to 90% were seen once. Sequences were derived from peripheral blood, sampled on day 0 of AZD1222 vaccination. Receptors originate from an adult in good health.

The CDR3: CASSPSGGGQPQHF. The CDR3 region has the DNA TGTGCCAGCAGCCCATCGGGGGGGGGTCAGCCCCAGCATTTT. V usage is TRBV3-1 (or the pseudogene TRBV3-2) and J usage is TRBJ1-5; a possible D gene is TRBD1 (5 bases). V lost 4 bases and J lost 6, with 13 bases in between. Germline CDR1 reads LGHDT; CDR2 reads YNNKEL (reference sequence). The CDR3 extends over 14 amino acids.

The rearrangement uses TRBV21-1 and TRBJ1-3; the D call of TRBD1 is as the table states it, not checked on the DNA. TRBV21-1 is shown as a pseudogene. The CDR3 has 17 amino acids. For the CDR3, the DNA is TGTGCCAGCAGCAAAGCAGAGGACATCGGAAATGGAAACACCATATATTTT. Its translation is CASSKAEDIGNGNTIYF.

The rearrangement joins TRBV5-4 to TRBJ2-1; 11 positions match TRBD2. The CDR3 has 15 residues. CDR1 and CDR2 (germline): SGHNT, YYREEE (reference sequence). The J segment lost 5 bases and the V segment lost 4 bases, leaving 5 bases of the junction unmatched. This CDR3 reads CASSPGLAEHNEQFF. The CDR3 nucleotides are TGTGCCAGCAGCCCGGGACTAGCGGAACACAATGAGCAGTTCTTC. The full variable domain, its missing parts supplied by reference TRBV5-4 and TRBJ2-1, is ETGVTQSPTHLIKTRGQQVTLRCSSQSGHNTVSWYQQALGQGPQFIFQYYREEENGRGNFPPRFSGLQFPNYSSELNVNALELDDSALYLCASSPGLAEHNEQFFGPGTRLTVL.

This rearrangement joins TRBV5-6 to TRBJ2-3; the D is unclear. Looked up from germline, CDR1 is SGHDT and CDR2 is YYEEEE. This CDR3 is 13 amino acids long. V lost 0 bases and J lost 6, with 8 bases in between. The CDR3 protein is CASSLVASDTQYF. CDR3 nucleotide sequence: TGTGCCAGCAGCTTGGTGGCTTCGGATACGCAGTATTTT. Drawing the rest from reference TRBV5-6 and TRBJ2-3, the complete variable domain is DAGVTQSPTHLIKTRGQQVTLRCSPKSGHDTVSWYQQALGQGPQFIFQYYEEEERQRGNFPDRFSGHQFPNYSSELNVNALLLGDSALYLCASSLVASDTQYFGPGTRLTVL.

The chain recombines TRBV6-2 or TRBV6-3 with TRBJ1-4; no definite D call. V lost 0 bases and J lost 6, with 2 bases in between. The CDR3 runs 12 residues. Germline V lookup: CDR1 MNHEY, CDR2 SVGEGT. In nucleotides, the CDR3 is TGTGCCAGCAGTTACTCGTATGAAAAACTGTTTTTT. Its protein is CASSYSYEKLFF.

The V gene is TRBV14, the J gene TRBJ1-2; tentative D call: TRBD1 (6 bases). Germline V gene data show CDR1 as SGHDN and CDR2 as FVKESK. Trimming stripped 1 base from V and 3 bases from J, with 9 bases between. This CDR3 region has 14 residues. CDR3 residues: CASSQGSGDYGYTF. DNA for the CDR3: TGTGCCAGCAGCCAAGGGTCAGGGGACTATGGCTACACCTTC.

This clone was counted once. The V gene is TRBV5-8, the J gene TRBJ2-6; 7 bases are shared with TRBD1. The CDR3 runs 17 residues. The J segment lost 2 bases and the V segment lost 5 bases, leaving 10 bases of the junction unmatched. From germline, CDR1 is SGHTS and CDR2 YDEGEE. CDR3 protein: CASSKPTGSPGANVLTF. In nucleotides, the CDR3 is TGTGCCAGCAGTAAGCCGACAGGGTCTCCTGGGGCCAACGTCCTGACTTTC.

V and J are TRBV18 and TRBJ2-6, with a weak D call TRBD1 (6 bases). Trimming left V 6 bases short and J 0 bases short, with 18 bases between. The germline V gene encodes CDR1 KGHSH and CDR2 LQKENI. The CDR3 extends over 18 amino acids. CDR3 DNA sequence: TGTGCCAGCTCCAGAACAGGGTCCCTTTTCTCTGGGGCCAACGTCCTGACTTTC. Protein sequence: CASSRTGSLFSGANVLTF.

The CDR3 nucleotides read TGTGCCAGCTCACCACGAACGGTGCAGTCGGAAAAACTGTTTTTT. As protein: CASSPRTVQSEKLFF. This sequence joins TRBV18 and TRBJ1-4; unclear D gene. The length of the CDR3 is 15 residues. Trimming cost V 1 base and J 8 bases, with 14 bases left between them. Germline V lookup: CDR1 KGHSH, CDR2 LQKENI. Filled out from reference TRBV18 and TRBJ1-4, the complete variable domain reads NAGVMQNPRHLVRRRGQEARLRCSPMKGHSHVYWYRQLPEEGLKFMVYLQKENIIDESGMPKERFSAEFPKEGPSILRIQQVVRGDSAAYFCASSPRTVQSEKLFFGSGTQLSVL.

The chain employs TRBV3-1 (or the pseudogene TRBV3-2) and TRBJ1-3, with a weak D call TRBD1 (5 bases). V gave up 7 bases and J gave up 1 base, with 8 bases separating them. Per the germline V gene, CDR1 is LGHDT and CDR2 is YNNKEL (reference sequence). The CDR3 runs to 13 residues. CDR3 sequence: CASTAGSGNTIYF. CDR3 bases: TGTGCCAGCACTGCAGGGTCTGGAAACACCATATATTTT.

V usage is TRBV6-5 and J usage is TRBJ1-1; 7 nucleotides agree with TRBD1. The CDR3 loop spans 14 amino acids. With V trimmed by 7 bases and J by 4 bases, 9 bases remained unmatched. In germline, CDR1 is MNHEY, CDR2 SVGAGI. This CDR3 is CASTLWDRGTEAFF. The CDR3 region has the DNA TGTGCCAGCACTCTGTGGGACAGAGGCACTGAAGCTTTCTTT.

This chain connects TRBV6-5 to TRBJ1-5; D is unclear. V lost 2 bases and J 6 bases, leaving 5 bases between the germline ends. The V gene's germline CDR1 is MNHEY and CDR2 SVGAGI. This CDR3 contains 12 residues. The DNA of the CDR3 is TGTGCCAGCAGTTACCCTGGTCAGCCCCAGCATTTT. Translating gives CASSYPGQPQHF.

This chain uses TRBV7-9 with TRBJ2-7, with D maybe TRBD1 (6 bases). The CDR3 is made up of 16 amino acids. The V end was cut by 5 bases, the J end by 3 bases, with 20 bases between. Germline V lookup: CDR1 SEHNR, CDR2 FQNEAQ (reference sequence). The CDR3 loop reads CASSRKGQGTLYEQYF. CDR3 sequence (DNA): TGTGCCAGCAGCCGCAAAGGGCAGGGGACCCTCTACGAGCAGTACTTC.

The chain employs TRBV6-5 and TRBJ1-1; D gene uncertain. The ends were cut back, 4 bases at V and 1 base at J, with 7 bases in the middle. The CDR3 runs to 13 residues. Per the germline V gene, CDR1 is MNHEY and CDR2 is SVGAGI. CDR3 DNA: TGTGCCAGCAGTTTAGTAAGGAACACTGAAGCTTTCTTT. Translation gives CASSLVRNTEAFF.

The CDR3 is CASSPDRLTVSPLHF. The CDR3 DNA reads TGTGCCAGCAGCCCTGACAGGCTGACGGTTTCACCCCTCCACTTT. The V call is TRBV16, the J call TRBJ1-6; perhaps TRBD1 as D (6 bases). The CDR3 sequence is 15 residues long. Trimming shortened V by 4 bases and J by 9 bases, and 16 bases separated the two germline ends. Germline V gene sequence: CDR1 KGHSY, CDR2 FQNENV.

The chain couples TRBV19 to TRBJ1-2, with a tentative D call TRBD1 (6 bases). V gave up 6 bases and J gave up 10 bases, with 15 bases separating them. CDR1 and CDR2 from the germline V gene are LNHDA and SQIVND (reference sequence). The CDR3 is made up of 12 amino acids. The CDR3 is CASSPRGQLYTF. The CDR3 region has the DNA TGTGCCAGTAGCCCTCGGGGACAACTCTACACCTTC. Full variable domain (rest looked up from reference TRBV19 and TRBJ1-2): DGGITQSPKYLFRKEGQNVTLSCEQNLNHDAMYWYRQDPGQGLRLIYYSQIVNDFQKGDIAEGYSVSREKKESFPLTVTSAQKNPTAFYLCASSPRGQLYTFGSGTRLTVV.

This clone was seen only once. The chain joins TRBV15 to TRBJ2-6; D is undetermined. Trimming pared 1 base from V and 0 bases from J, leaving 13 bases between. Germline CDR1 is LNHNV and CDR2 is YYDKDF (reference sequence). The CDR3 has 18 residues. The CDR3 sequence: CATSRVAGRFSGANVLTF. CDR3 in DNA: TGTGCCACCAGCAGAGTGGCAGGACGCTTCTCTGGGGCCAACGTCCTGACTTTC.

This chain uses TRBV5-5 with TRBJ1-6, with D unclear. Trimming removed 0 bases at V and 7 bases at J, with 8 bases between. CDR1 and CDR2 (germline): SGHKS, YYEKEE (reference sequence). The CDR3 has 14 residues. Here the CDR3 reads CASSLGVGNSPLHF. CDR3 DNA sequence: TGTGCCAGCAGCTTGGGGGTAGGGAATTCACCCCTCCACTTT.

The chain has TRBV19 and TRBJ1-1, with D perhaps TRBD1 (6 bases). Germline V CDR1 and CDR2: LNHDA, SQIVND (reference sequence). The CDR3 sequence is 13 residues long. Between the trimmed V and J ends, which lost 5 bases and 2 bases, there was a span of 9 bases. The CDR3 DNA reads as TGTGCCAGTAGTTTACAGGGTAACACTGAAGCTTTCTTT. This gives the protein CASSLQGNTEAFF.

This clone was picked up one time. The V call is TRBV19, the J call TRBJ1-1; TRBD1 matches 8 bases. Per germline, CDR1 LNHDA and CDR2 SQIVND (reference sequence). CDR3 length: 14 amino acids. The V gene end was trimmed by 5 bases and the J gene end by 5 bases; junction bases not matched to a gene: 7. CDR3 region: CASSPRQGWTEAFF. CDR3 coding DNA: TGTGCCAGTAGTCCGCGACAGGGGTGGACTGAAGCTTTCTTT.

V gene TRBV5-1 combines with J gene TRBJ2-1; 8 bases align to TRBD2. CDR3 length: 17 residues. The J segment lost 9 bases and the V segment lost 4 bases, leaving 18 bases of the junction unmatched. Germline CDR1 reads SGHRS; CDR2 reads YFSETQ. The CDR3 DNA sequence: TGCGCCAGCAGCCCCGAGAGGTCAATAGCGGGATTGGGTGAGCAGTTCTTC. This gives the protein CASSPERSIAGLGEQFF.

J is TRBJ1-5 and V is TRBV11-3, with D possibly being TRBD1 (5 bases). V was trimmed by 1 base and J by 3 bases, leaving 10 bases between them. The CDR3 is made up of 15 amino acids. Germline values: CDR1 SGHNT, CDR2 YENEEA. Written as DNA, the CDR3 is TGTGCCAGCAGCTTAGGGCAGGGTTACAATCAGCCCCAGCATTTT. Amino acids: CASSLGQGYNQPQHF.

Points on this clone: As the CDR3 is not closed by the conserved phenylalanine or tryptophan, this likely results from a read error. The V gene is TRBV5-5, the J gene TRBJ1-2; no reliable D call. Germline lookup yields CDR1 SGHKS and CDR2 YYEKEE (reference sequence). The CDR3 is 11 residues long. The CDR3 nucleotides read TGTGCCAGTAGCTTCCTCTATGGCTACACCTCC. Its protein is CASSFLYGYTS.

This clone was detected only once. The chain couples TRBV28 to TRBJ1-1, with D uncertain. The V end lost 11 bases, the J end lost 4 bases, and 20 bases lay between the germline ends. The CDR3 has 14 amino acids. In germline, CDR1 is MDHEN, CDR2 SYDVKM. This chain's CDR3 is CAAHTYGLSTEAFF. The CDR3 nucleotides read TGTGCCGCCCATACATACGGTTTGAGCACTGAAGCTTTCTTT.

This rearrangement joins TRBV7-2 to TRBJ1-2; 10 bases are shared with TRBD1. CDR1 and CDR2 (germline): SGHTA, FQGNSA. The CDR3 covers 15 residues. Unmatched junction bases numbered 10, after V lost 5 bases and J lost 7 bases. The CDR3: CASSTTGGGVVGYTF. The CDR3 DNA sequence: TGTGCCAGCAGCACGACAGGGGGCGGAGTAGTTGGCTACACCTTC.